This T cell receptor (beta chain) was retrieved from a study of cytomegalovirus exposure and HLA in healthy donors. Whole-study context: HLA-typed donors were the source of about 85 million unique TCRs, which an early data release held.

PCR was performed using 60 Vbeta and 13 Jbeta primers. Sequencing used immunoSEQ multiplex PCR; TCRdb keeps in-frame clones, though not all of them. Found here are fewer than 95,000 clones, around 85% of them singletons; the top ten hold around 7%. Study outcomes and limitations: Later analysis associated a missense DCLRE1C variant with TCR beta V- and J-gene trimming.

A word on this clone: Its target is unknown.

The germline V gene has CDR1 MNHNS and CDR2 SASEGT. This CDR3 contains 13 residues. The V end lost 6 bases, the J end lost 6 bases, and 14 bases lay between the germline ends. This receptor was identified in a man aged 35-49 years in good health and CMV-seropositive. Material: PBMCs. The rearrangement uses TRBV6-1 and TRBJ1-2; D unresolved. The CDR3 nucleotides are TGTGCCAGCAGCACGTGGAGGCGAAATGGCTACACCTTC. This encodes CASSTWRRNGYTF.